The clone carrying this T cell receptor (beta chain) was seen many times. The antigen remains undetermined. CDR1 is SGHTA and CDR2 is FQGNSA in the germline V gene. V lost 3 bases, J lost 6 bases, and 17 bases lay in between. This CDR3 has 15 amino acids. The data originate from a study of T cell repertoires in cytomegalovirus infection. The overall study: From public TCR beta signatures came an indication of both CMV infection and matching HLA type. The study, taken as a whole, reports: Based on cumulative public TCR beta family frequency, carriers of CMV plus the relevant HLA were identified. The ex vivo response was dominated by HLA-C-restricted CMV-specific TCR beta clonotypes.

Each CDR3 protein gets one entry after TCRdb re-called the reads with MiXCR. The sample holds around 260,000 distinct CDR3 sequences, approximately 9% seen once. Sequencing used PBMCs. This sequence was found in a human donor in good health (CMV status not recorded). Some clones in this sample may be carry-over from other donors' samples. The J gene is TRBJ1-1, the V gene TRBV7-2; unclear D gene. CDR3 bases: TGTGCCAGCAGCTTGTGGAGCATCCAAGGTGCTGAAGCTTTCTTT. This codes for CASSLWSIQGAEAFF.